This T cell receptor (beta chain) was captured in a study of cytomegalovirus exposure and HLA in healthy donors. 13 Jbeta primers and 60 Vbeta primers were used for the PCR. Here immunoSEQ multiplex PCR was the method, and the copy in TCRdb shows in-frame clones only, minus some. The sample has about 96,000 clones; around 74% are singletons. General study points: Most CMV-associated TCR beta chains were later found to appear HLA-restricted. Later analysis identified 16,000 or so TCR beta sequences associated with HLA alleles, using a false discovery rate threshold of 0.05.

Details on this clone: The antigen is unknown.

V lost 7 bases to trimming and J lost 0 bases, with 19 bases between them. Germline V gene data show CDR1 as SNHLY and CDR2 as FYNNEI. This CDR3 is 16 amino acids long. This TCR was sampled from a female donor in good health and CMV-seropositive. Sample: PBMCs. The chain employs TRBV2 and TRBJ2-7, with a tentative D call TRBD2 (6 bases). This CDR3 is CASTIEGRGPSYEQYF. The CDR3 DNA reads as TGTGCCAGCACCATAGAGGGGCGGGGCCCCTCCTACGAGCAGTACTTC.